This entry lists 17 T cell receptor beta chains sequenced from one sample in a study of shared clonotypes between healthy human individuals. Repertoires were generated with immunoSEQ multiplex PCR, while TCRdb's copy carries only in-frame clones and drops some. Of 2 million to 2.5 million clones in the sample, 93% are singletons; the top ten hold 0.3% to 0.4%. The specimen was naive CD4+ T cells from PBMCs. Described subset: CD45RA+ positively selected. The receptors were gathered from a man younger than 35 in good health. Some clones in this sample may be carry-over from other donors' samples.

The CDR3 reads CASSLNLGQGVETQYF. The CDR3 coding sequence is TGTGCCAGCAGCCTTAATTTGGGACAGGGGGTAGAGACCCAGTACTTC. This chain joins TRBV7-2 and TRBJ2-5, with 11 bases fitting TRBD1. This CDR3 is built from 16 residues. Germline lookup yields CDR1 SGHTA and CDR2 FQGNSA. Losses at the gene ends were 5 bases for V and 4 bases for J; bases not matched to a gene: 9.

Comment on this clone: Other DNA sequences within the sample encode an identical CDR3. The rearrangement uses TRBV5-1 and TRBJ2-3; 7 positions agree with TRBD2. Unmatched junction bases numbered 2, after V lost 0 bases and J lost 1 base. The germline V gene encodes CDR1 SGHRS and CDR2 YFSETQ. CDR3 length: 15 residues. The CDR3 coding sequence is TGCGCCAGCAGCTTGGGGCTAGCGGGCACAGATACGCAGTATTTT. Protein: CASSLGLAGTDTQYF.

The chain combines TRBV29-1 with TRBJ2-2, with D possibly TRBD2 on 5 matching bases. The CDR3 totals 12 residues. The ends were cut back, 7 bases at V and 3 bases at J, with 9 bases in the middle. The germline V gene has CDR1 SQVTM and CDR2 ANQGSEA. CDR3 bases: TGCAGCGGTCTGGAGGACACCGGGGAGCTGTTTTTT. It yields the protein CSGLEDTGELFF.

The V gene is TRBV28, the J gene TRBJ2-5; D is perhaps TRBD1 (5 bases). The CDR3 totals 13 residues. V lost 8 bases and J lost 4, with 14 bases in between. The germline V gene encodes CDR1 MDHEN and CDR2 SYDVKM. CDR3 protein: CASVQGQTETQYF. CDR3 coding DNA: TGTGCCAGCGTCCAGGGTCAGACAGAGACCCAGTACTTC.

The rearrangement uses TRBV2 and TRBJ2-5; unclear D gene. Deletions cut 6 bases from V and 3 bases from J, with 14 bases between. In germline, CDR1 is SNHLY, CDR2 FYNNEI. The CDR3 runs 14 residues. CDR3 sequence: CASREMGPEETQYF. The CDR3 coding sequence is TGTGCCAGCAGGGAGATGGGTCCCGAAGAGACCCAGTACTTC. Complete variable domain (other parts from reference TRBV2 and TRBJ2-5): EPEVTQTPSHQVTQMGQEVILRCVPISNHLYFYWYRQILGQKVEFLVSFYNNEISEKSEIFDDQFSVERPDGSNFTLKIRSTKLEDSAMYFCASREMGPEETQYFGPGTRLLVL.

V and J are TRBV6-5 and TRBJ1-3, with D possibly TRBD1 on 5 matching bases. V shed 8 bases and J shed 4 bases, with 15 bases lying between them. This CDR3 spans 14 amino acids. Germline V gene lookup returns CDR1 MNHEY and CDR2 SVGAGI. The CDR3 region has the DNA TGTGCCAGCGCGCAGGGCCGAGGGGGAAACACCATATATTTT. It yields the protein CASAQGRGGNTIYF.

The chain combines TRBV7-2 with TRBJ1-2; weak D call: TRBD1 (5 bases). The V gene lost 4 bases and the J gene lost 4 bases, with 13 bases spanning the gap. Germline lookup yields CDR1 SGHTA and CDR2 FQGNSA. This CDR3 has 14 residues. CDR3 DNA sequence: TGTGCCAGCAGCTCCCTGGGACGGACCTATGGCTACACCTTC. As protein: CASSSLGRTYGYTF.

In its sample, this clone was seen once. The J gene is TRBJ2-1, the V gene TRBV30; a weak D match, TRBD1 (6 bases). Germline-derived CDR1 and CDR2 are GTSNPN and SVGIG (reference sequence). The CDR3 has 12 residues. The germline V and J ends were trimmed by 5 bases and 10 bases, with 15 bases remaining between them. The DNA of the CDR3 is TGTGCCTGGGCGAGACAGGATTGGGAGCAGTTCTTC. Residues: CAWARQDWEQFF.

The chain joins TRBV18 to TRBJ2-7, with TRBD1 matching 8 bases. The CDR3 sequence is 13 residues long. Germline CDR1 KGHSH, CDR2 LQKENI. J gave up 5 bases and V 6 bases, and 6 bases lay outside the gene matches. The CDR3, as DNA: TGTGCCAGCTCCGGACAGGGCAACGACGAGCAGTACTTC. This encodes CASSGQGNDEQYF.

The chain couples TRBV6-1 to TRBJ2-1; tentatively, D is TRBD2 (7 bases). The CDR3 is made up of 17 amino acids. Per the germline V gene, CDR1 is MNHNS and CDR2 is SASEGT. The V and J ends lost 2 bases and 5 bases respectively, with 19 bases between them. The CDR3 loop reads CASSEFGLAGADNEQFF. The CDR3 DNA follows: TGTGCCAGCAGTGAATTCGGCTTGGCGGGGGCCGACAATGAGCAGTTCTTC.

J is TRBJ1-1 and V is TRBV11-3; D is possibly TRBD1 (6 bases). Germline assignment: CDR1 SGHNT and CDR2 YENEEA. CDR3 length: 15 amino acids. V lost 1 base, J lost 6 bases, and 15 bases lay in between. CDR3 in DNA: TGTGCCAGCAGCTTAGGGGGGGCCAGTATGGCTGAAGCTTTCTTT. It encodes CASSLGGASMAEAFF.

This chain uses TRBV2 with TRBJ2-1, with D unclear. V dropped 2 bases and J dropped 3 bases, with 8 bases sitting between them. Per the germline V gene, CDR1 is SNHLY and CDR2 is FYNNEI. The CDR3 sequence is 14 residues long. CDR3: CASSELRVYNEQFF. CDR3 nucleotide sequence: TGTGCCAGCAGTGAACTGAGAGTCTACAATGAGCAGTTCTTC.

The CDR3 bases are TGCGCCAGCAGCTCCCCCGGGACCAACTACGGAACCCAGTACTTC. The encoded protein is CASSSPGTNYGTQYF. V and J are TRBV5-1 and TRBJ2-5, with D perhaps given as TRBD1 or TRBD2 (5 bases each). V lost 3 bases to trimming and J lost 8 bases, with 20 bases between them. This CDR3 comprises 15 residues. CDR1 and CDR2 from the germline V gene are SGHRS and YFSETQ.

This sequence joins TRBV5-5 and TRBJ2-1; a weak D match, TRBD2 (6 bases). In germline, CDR1 is SGHKS, CDR2 YYEKEE (reference sequence). The CDR3 runs 14 residues. V lost 4 bases and J 5 bases, leaving 13 bases between the germline ends. This chain's CDR3 is CASSPRDLDNEQFF. CDR3 sequence (DNA): TGTGCCAGCAGCCCCCGGGACTTGGACAATGAGCAGTTCTTC.

The rearrangement joins TRBV5-1 to TRBJ2-5; 8 positions agree with TRBD1. J was trimmed by 2 bases and V by 3 bases; bases with no gene match: 9. The germline V gene has CDR1 SGHRS and CDR2 YFSETQ. The CDR3 totals 16 residues. The CDR3 protein is CASSSLAGTGQETQYF. DNA for the CDR3: TGCGCCAGCAGCTCCCTAGCCGGGACAGGACAAGAGACCCAGTACTTC.

CDR3 DNA: TGCGCCAGCAGTGAGTCGAAACGGGGGAACATTCAGTACTTC. This gives the protein CASSESKRGNIQYF. The V gene is TRBV10-1, the J gene TRBJ2-4; TRBD2 is a possible D gene (6 bases). From germline, CDR1 is WNHNN and CDR2 SYGVQD (reference sequence). There are 14 residues in the CDR3. V lost 0 bases to trimming and J lost 7 bases, with 10 bases between them.

The V and J genes are TRBV7-9 and TRBJ1-4; no reliable D call. The CDR3 is 13 amino acids. With 0 bases removed from V and 10 bases from J, the gap between germline ends came to 9 bases. The germline V gene has CDR1 SEHNR and CDR2 FQNEAQ (reference sequence). This CDR3 is CASSLAPGAKLFF. The DNA for the CDR3 is TGTGCCAGCAGCTTAGCTCCGGGAGCAAAACTGTTTTTT.